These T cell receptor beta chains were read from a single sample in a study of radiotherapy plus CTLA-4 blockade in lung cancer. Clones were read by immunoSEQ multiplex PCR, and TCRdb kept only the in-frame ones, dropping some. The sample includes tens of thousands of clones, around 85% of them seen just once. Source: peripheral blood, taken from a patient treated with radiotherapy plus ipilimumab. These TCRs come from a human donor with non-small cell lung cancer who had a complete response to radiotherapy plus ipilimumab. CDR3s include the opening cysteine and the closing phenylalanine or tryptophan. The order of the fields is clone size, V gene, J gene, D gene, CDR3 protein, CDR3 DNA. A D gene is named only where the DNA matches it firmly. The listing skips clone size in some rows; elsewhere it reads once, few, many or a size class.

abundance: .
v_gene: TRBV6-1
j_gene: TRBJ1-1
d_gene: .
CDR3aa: CASRPSLGENTEAFF
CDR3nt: TGTGCCAGCAGGCCTTCTCTTGGAGAGAACACTGAAGCTTTCTTT

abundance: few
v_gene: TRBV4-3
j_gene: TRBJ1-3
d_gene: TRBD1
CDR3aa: CASSHSGGAQGNTIYF
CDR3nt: TGCGCCAGCAGTCACTCAGGGGGCGCGCAAGGAAACACCATATATTTT

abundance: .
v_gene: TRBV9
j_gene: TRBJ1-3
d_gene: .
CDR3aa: CASSKVLSGGNTIYF
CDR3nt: TGTGCCAGCAGCAAAGTCCTATCGGGGGGAAACACCATATATTTT

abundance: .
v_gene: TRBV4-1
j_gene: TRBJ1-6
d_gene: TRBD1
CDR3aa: CASSPLGQGNSPLHF
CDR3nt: TGCGCCAGCAGCCCGCTCGGACAGGGTAATTCACCCCTCCACTTT

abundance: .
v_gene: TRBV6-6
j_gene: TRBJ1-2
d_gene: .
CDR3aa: CASRLRTANYGYTF
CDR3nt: TGTGCCAGCAGATTAAGGACAGCTAACTATGGCTACACCTTC

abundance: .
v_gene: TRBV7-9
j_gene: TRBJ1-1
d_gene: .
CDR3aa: CASSLSLNTEAFF
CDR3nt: TGTGCCAGCAGCTTAAGCCTGAACACTGAAGCTTTCTTT

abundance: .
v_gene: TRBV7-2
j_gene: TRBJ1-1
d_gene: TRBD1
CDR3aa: CASSLRQGTEAFF
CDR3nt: TGTGCCAGCAGCTTAAGACAGGGCACTGAAGCTTTCTTT

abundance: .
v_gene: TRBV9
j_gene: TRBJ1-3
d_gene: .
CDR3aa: CASSLPHRGGNTIYF
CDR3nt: TGTGCCAGCAGCCTTCCCCATAGGGGCGGAAACACCATATATTTT

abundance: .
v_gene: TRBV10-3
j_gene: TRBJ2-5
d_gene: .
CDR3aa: CAIKGDRETQYF
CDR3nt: TGTGCCATCAAGGGAGACCGAGAGACCCAGTACTTC

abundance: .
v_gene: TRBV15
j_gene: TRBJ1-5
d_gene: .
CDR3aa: CATSRDPGGGQPQHF
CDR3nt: TGTGCCACCAGCAGAGATCCGGGGGGGGGACAGCCCCAGCATTTT

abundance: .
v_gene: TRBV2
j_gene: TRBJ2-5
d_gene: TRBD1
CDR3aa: CATQTGGLVETQYF
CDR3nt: TGTGCCACCCAGACAGGGGGTTTAGTGGAGACCCAGTACTTC

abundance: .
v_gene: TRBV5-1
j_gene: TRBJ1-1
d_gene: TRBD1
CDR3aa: CASSLTGTQAEAFF
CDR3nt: TGCGCCAGCAGTTTGACAGGGACGCAGGCTGAAGCTTTCTTT

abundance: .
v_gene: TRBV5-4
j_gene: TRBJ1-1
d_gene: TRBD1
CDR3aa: CASSLRQGVTEAFF
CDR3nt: TGTGCCAGCAGCTTGAGGCAGGGGGTAACTGAAGCTTTCTTT

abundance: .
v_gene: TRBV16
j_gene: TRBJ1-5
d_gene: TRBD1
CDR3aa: CASSQSGFGTGSQPQHF
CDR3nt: TGTGCCAGCAGCCAATCAGGCTTCGGGACAGGTAGCCAGCCCCAGCATTTT

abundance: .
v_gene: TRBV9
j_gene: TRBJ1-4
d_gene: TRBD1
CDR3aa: CASSVGQGGGKLFF
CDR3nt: TGTGCCAGCAGCGTAGGACAGGGGGGTGGAAAACTGTTTTTT

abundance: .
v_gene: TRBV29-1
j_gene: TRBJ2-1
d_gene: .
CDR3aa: CSVEPIGGLDEQFF
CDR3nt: TGCAGCGTTGAACCGATTGGAGGATTGGATGAGCAGTTCTTC

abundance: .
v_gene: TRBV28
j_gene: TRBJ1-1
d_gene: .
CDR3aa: CASSRMTERANTEAFF
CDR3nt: TGTGCCAGCAGTCGAATGACAGAGAGAGCCAACACTGAAGCTTTCTTT

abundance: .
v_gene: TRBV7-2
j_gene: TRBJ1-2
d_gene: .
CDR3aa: CASSLDRELGYTF
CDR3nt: TGTGCCAGCAGCTTAGACAGGGAGCTCGGCTACACCTTC

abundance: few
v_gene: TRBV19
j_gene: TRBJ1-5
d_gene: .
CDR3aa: CASTKGGSNQPQHF
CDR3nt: TGTGCCAGTACCAAAGGGGGAAGCAATCAGCCCCAGCATTTT

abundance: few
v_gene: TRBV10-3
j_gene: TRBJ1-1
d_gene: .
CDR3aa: CAIIRGGTEAFF
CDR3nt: TGTGCCATCATCCGGGGTGGCACTGAAGCTTTCTTT